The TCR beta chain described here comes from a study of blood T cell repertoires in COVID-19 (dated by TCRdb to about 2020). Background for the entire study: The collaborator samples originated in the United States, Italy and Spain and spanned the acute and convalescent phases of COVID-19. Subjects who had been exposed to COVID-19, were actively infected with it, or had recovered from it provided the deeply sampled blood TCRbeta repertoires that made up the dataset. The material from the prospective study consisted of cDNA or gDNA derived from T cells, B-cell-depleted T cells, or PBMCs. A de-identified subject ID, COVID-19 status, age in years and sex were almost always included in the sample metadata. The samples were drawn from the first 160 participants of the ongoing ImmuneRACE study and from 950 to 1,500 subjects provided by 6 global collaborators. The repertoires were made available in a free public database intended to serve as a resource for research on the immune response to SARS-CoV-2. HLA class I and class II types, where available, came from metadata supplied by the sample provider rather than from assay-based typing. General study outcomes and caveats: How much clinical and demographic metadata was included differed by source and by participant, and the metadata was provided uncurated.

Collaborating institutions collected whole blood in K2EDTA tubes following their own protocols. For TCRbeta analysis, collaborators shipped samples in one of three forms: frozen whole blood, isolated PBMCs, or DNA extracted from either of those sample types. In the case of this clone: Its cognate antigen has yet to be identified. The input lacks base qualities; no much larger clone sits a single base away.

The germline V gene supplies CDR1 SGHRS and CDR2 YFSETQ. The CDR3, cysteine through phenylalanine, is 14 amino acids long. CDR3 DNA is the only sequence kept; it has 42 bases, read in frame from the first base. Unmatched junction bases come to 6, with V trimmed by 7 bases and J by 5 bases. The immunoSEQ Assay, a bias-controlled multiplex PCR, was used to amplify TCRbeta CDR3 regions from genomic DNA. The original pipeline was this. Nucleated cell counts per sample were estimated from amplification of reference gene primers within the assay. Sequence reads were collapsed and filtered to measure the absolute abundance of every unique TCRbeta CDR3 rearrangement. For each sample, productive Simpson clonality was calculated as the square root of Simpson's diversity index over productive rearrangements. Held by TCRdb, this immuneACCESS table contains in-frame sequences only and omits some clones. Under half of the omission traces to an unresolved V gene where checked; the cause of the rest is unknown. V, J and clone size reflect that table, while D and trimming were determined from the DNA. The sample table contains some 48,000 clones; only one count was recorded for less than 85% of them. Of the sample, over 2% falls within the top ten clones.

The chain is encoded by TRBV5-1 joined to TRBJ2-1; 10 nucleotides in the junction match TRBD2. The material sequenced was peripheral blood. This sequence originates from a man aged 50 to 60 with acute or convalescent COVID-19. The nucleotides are TGCGCCAGCGGATCCGGACTAGCGGACAATGAGCAGTTCTTC. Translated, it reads CASGSGLADNEQFF.